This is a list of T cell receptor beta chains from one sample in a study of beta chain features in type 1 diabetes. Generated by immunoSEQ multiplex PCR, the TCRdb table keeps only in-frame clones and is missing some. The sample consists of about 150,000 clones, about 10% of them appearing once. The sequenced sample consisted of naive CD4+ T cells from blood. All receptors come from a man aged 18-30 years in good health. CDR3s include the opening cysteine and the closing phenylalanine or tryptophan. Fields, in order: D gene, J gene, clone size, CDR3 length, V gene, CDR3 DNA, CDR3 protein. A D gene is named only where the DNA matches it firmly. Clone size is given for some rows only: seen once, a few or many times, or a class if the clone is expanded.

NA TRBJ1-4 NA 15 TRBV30 TGTGCCTGGGGAATAGGGGAGGTAACTAATGAAAAACTGTTTTTT CAWGIGEVTNEKLFF
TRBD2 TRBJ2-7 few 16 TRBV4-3 TGCGCCAGCAGCCAGGCCCTTAGCGGGGTCTCCTACGAGCAGTACTTC CASSQALSGVSYEQYF
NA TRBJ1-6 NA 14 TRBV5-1 TGCGCCAGCAGGGCGGGGGGTCTTGATTCACCCCTCCACTTT CASRAGGLDSPLHF
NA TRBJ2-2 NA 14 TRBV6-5 TGTGCCAGCAGATTCAATAGGGGTGGCGGGGAGCTGTTTTTT CASRFNRGGGELFF
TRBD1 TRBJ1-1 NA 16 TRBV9 TGTGCCAGCAGCTCCCCGACAGGGTCCGTGAACACTGAAGCTTTCTTT CASSSPTGSVNTEAFF
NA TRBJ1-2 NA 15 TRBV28 TGTGCCAGCAGTCCTGGGGGGGGCCCCCCCTATGGCTACACCTTC CASSPGGGPPYGYTF
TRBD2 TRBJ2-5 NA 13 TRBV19 TGTGCCAGTAGTATTGACGGGGGGGAGACCCAGTACTTC CASSIDGGETQYF
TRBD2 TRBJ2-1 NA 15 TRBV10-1 TGCGCCAGCAGTGGACTAGCGGGGGGCTTCAATGAGCAGTTCTTC CASSGLAGGFNEQFF
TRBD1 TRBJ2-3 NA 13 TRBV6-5 TGTGCCAGCCGGGACAGGGTTGGAGATACGCAGTATTTT CASRDRVGDTQYF
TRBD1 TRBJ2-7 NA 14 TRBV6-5 TGTGCCAGCAGTACCGACAGGGGGTCCTACGAGCAGTACTTC CASSTDRGSYEQYF
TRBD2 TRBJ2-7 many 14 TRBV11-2 TGTGCCAGCAGCGCGAGCGGGGCAACCTACGAGCAGTACTTC CASSASGATYEQYF
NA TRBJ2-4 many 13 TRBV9 TGTGCCAGCAGCGTACAGGAGGCAAACATTCAGTACTTC CASSVQEANIQYF
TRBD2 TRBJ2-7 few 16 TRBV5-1 TGCGCCAGCAGCGTTACCCCTAGCGGGGGTACCTACGAGCAGTACTTC CASSVTPSGGTYEQYF
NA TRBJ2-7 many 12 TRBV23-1 TGCGCCAGCCGCCGAGGGGAGGACGAGCAGTACTTC CASRRGEDEQYF
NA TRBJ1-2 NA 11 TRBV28 TGTGCCAGCAGTTCAACGGGTGGCTACACCTTC CASSSTGGYTF
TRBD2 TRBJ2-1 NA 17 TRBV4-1 TGCGCCAGCAGCCAGACGACTAGCGGGGGGGCGTACAATGAGCAGTTCTTC CASSQTTSGGAYNEQFF
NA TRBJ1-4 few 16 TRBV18 TGTGCCAGCTCACGAGACCAGGGGAGAAGTAATGAAAAACTGTTTTTT CASSRDQGRSNEKLFF